The 23 T cell receptor beta chains below all came from one sample that was sequenced in a study of cytomegalovirus exposure and HLA in healthy donors (TCRdb year 2017). Preparation of the library involved the immunoSEQ multiplex PCR assay. Held by TCRdb, this immuneACCESS table contains in-frame sequences only and omits some clones. Under half of the omission traces to an unresolved V gene where checked; the cause of the rest is unknown. In all, the sample holds about 160,000 clones, and 75% to 90% of those were seen once. Of the sample, 2% to 2.5% is held by the ten largest clones. Sample: PBMCs. The receptors were gathered from a woman in her late teens or twenties in good health and CMV-seronegative.

The chain carries TRBV5-1 and TRBJ2-1, with 9 bases matching TRBD1. The germline gives CDR1 SGHRS, CDR2 YFSETQ. The CDR3 length is 15 residues. J was trimmed by 1 base and V by 2 bases; bases with no gene match: 1. CDR3 amino acids: CASSLQGASYNEQFF. The CDR3 DNA reads as TGCGCCAGCAGCTTACAGGGGGCGTCCTACAATGAGCAGTTCTTC.

The rearrangement uses TRBV4-1 and TRBJ2-3, with D unresolved. The CDR3 spans 13 residues. V was shortened by 0 bases and J by 5 bases, with 6 bases between the two germline ends. Germline CDR1 and CDR2: MGHRA and YSYEKL. The chain's CDR3 is CASSQDRGDTQYF. For the CDR3, the DNA is TGCGCCAGCAGCCAAGATCGAGGAGATACGCAGTATTTT.

The chain joins TRBV19 to TRBJ2-7; possible D gene TRBD1, 6 bases. CDR3 length: 15 amino acids. The V end was cut by 3 bases, the J end by 0 bases, with 12 bases between. Germline CDR1 LNHDA, CDR2 SQIVND (reference sequence). CDR3 in amino acids: CASSIGQGSSYEQYF. The CDR3 DNA reads as TGTGCCAGTAGTATTGGGCAGGGGTCCTCCTACGAGCAGTACTTC.

This chain's CDR3 is CASSPDGGTEAFF. CDR3 nucleotides: TGTGCCAGCAGTCCGGATGGCGGCACTGAAGCTTTCTTT. The chain recombines TRBV6-5 with TRBJ1-1; D is uncertain. CDR3 length: 13 residues. V lost 5 bases and J 4 bases, leaving 11 bases between the germline ends. CDR1 is MNHEY and CDR2 is SVGAGI in the germline V gene.

The J gene is TRBJ1-2, the V gene TRBV7-2; unclear D gene. Per the germline V gene, CDR1 is SGHTA and CDR2 is FQGNSA. V lost 2 bases to trimming and J lost 8 bases, with 24 bases between them. CDR3 length equals 17 residues. The CDR3 region is CASSLSHFTPLSKGYTF. CDR3 nucleotides: TGTGCCAGCAGCTTAAGCCACTTTACCCCACTGAGCAAAGGCTACACCTTC.

The chain couples TRBV29-1 to TRBJ2-1, with D unresolved. The CDR3 contains 17 residues. Germline CDR1 is SQVTM and CDR2 is ANQGSEA. Trimming removed 1 base at V and 1 base at J, with 17 bases between. Here the CDR3 reads CSVEVKWAPSSYNEQFF. The CDR3, as DNA: TGCAGCGTTGAAGTAAAGTGGGCGCCCTCTTCCTACAATGAGCAGTTCTTC.

This sequence joins TRBV19 and TRBJ2-3; 15 bases are a match to TRBD2. The V segment lost 4 bases and the J segment 4 bases; nucleotides outside the gene matches: 9. Germline CDR1 LNHDA, CDR2 SQIVND (reference sequence). The CDR3 is made up of 18 amino acids. CDR3 sequence reads: CASSTGLAGGPGADTQYF. As DNA, the CDR3 is TGTGCCAGTAGTACTGGACTAGCGGGGGGGCCAGGCGCAGATACGCAGTATTTT.

This clone was counted between two and nine times. The V call is TRBV7-8, the J call TRBJ2-7, with 9 bases identical to TRBD2. This CDR3 has 15 residues. V shed 5 bases and J 2 bases; nucleotides not matched to a gene: 7. Looked up from germline, CDR1 is SGHVS and CDR2 is FQNEAQ. The CDR3 here is CASSRSGRPPYEQYF. CDR3 in DNA: TGTGCCAGCAGCCGGAGCGGGAGGCCCCCCTACGAGCAGTACTTC.

The chain joins TRBV7-2 to TRBJ2-7, with 7 bases fitting TRBD2. Germline lookup yields CDR1 SGHTA and CDR2 FQGNSA. CDR3 length: 14 residues. The ends lost 4 bases at V and 2 bases at J; junction bases unmatched: 5. The CDR3 region has the DNA TGTGCCAGCAGCTCCGGGGGGTGGACCTACGAGCAGTACTTC. Amino acids: CASSSGGWTYEQYF.

This rearrangement joins TRBV7-3 to TRBJ1-1; D uncertain. CDR1 and CDR2 from the germline V gene are SGHTA and FQGTGA. V was shortened by 2 bases and J by 0 bases, with 10 bases between the two germline ends. There are 15 residues in the CDR3. CDR3 loop: CASSLEGAMNTEAFF. CDR3 in DNA: TGTGCCAGCAGCTTAGAAGGAGCTATGAACACTGAAGCTTTCTTT.

This chain connects TRBV2 to TRBJ2-7; tentative D call: TRBD1 (5 bases). The CDR3 has 15 residues. Per the germline V gene, CDR1 is SNHLY and CDR2 is FYNNEI. The ends were cut back, 3 bases at V and 0 bases at J, with 12 bases in the middle. The CDR3 nucleotides read TGTGCCAGCAGTGAGGTAGGGGCAAACTCCTACGAGCAGTACTTC. Protein: CASSEVGANSYEQYF.

This clone was detected a few times. The genes are TRBV29-1 and TRBJ1-2; D is undetermined. V was trimmed by 6 bases and J by 8 bases, leaving 13 bases between them. There are 11 residues in the CDR3. The germline gives CDR1 SQVTM, CDR2 ANQGSEA. CDR3 amino acids: CSVAVSEGYTF. The DNA for the CDR3 is TGCAGCGTGGCGGTTTCAGAGGGCTACACCTTC.

The V call is TRBV10-3, the J call TRBJ1-1; TRBD1 might be the D (5 bases). V lost 6 bases to trimming and J lost 6 bases, with 14 bases between them. Per the germline V gene, CDR1 is ENHRY and CDR2 is SYGVKD. This CDR3 has 13 residues. DNA of the CDR3: TGTGCCATCAGCCTGACAGAAGGCGCTGAAGCTTTCTTT. Its translation is CAISLTEGAEAFF.

The CDR3 DNA is TGCAGCGTTGAAAGGAGGGGTTCCCACAATGAGCAGTTCTTC. Amino acids: CSVERRGSHNEQFF. The chain recombines TRBV29-1 with TRBJ2-1, with a possible D match to TRBD2 (6 bases). CDR3 size: 14 residues. With 2 bases removed from V and 5 bases from J, the gap between germline ends came to 13 bases. Germline CDR1 SQVTM, CDR2 ANQGSEA.

V gene TRBV9 combines with J gene TRBJ2-1; TRBD1 might be the D (6 bases). V was cut by 0 bases and J by 8 bases, with 12 bases left in between. There are 14 residues in the CDR3. CDR1 is SGDLS, CDR2 YYNGEE, per germline. Here the CDR3 DNA reads TGTGCCAGCAGCGTAGGGGCAGGGGCGGATGAGCAGTTCTTC. Translation: CASSVGAGADEQFF. Together with reference TRBV9 and TRBJ2-1, the CDR3 gives the full variable domain: DSGVTQTPKHLITATGQRVTLRCSPRSGDLSVYWYQQSLDQGLQFLIQYYNGEERAKGNILERFSAQQFPDLHSELNLSSLELGDSALYFCASSVGAGADEQFFGPGTRLTVL.

Worth noting for this clone: The same CDR3 can be traced to other DNA sequences in this sample. The chain combines TRBV6-5 with TRBJ1-5; 7 nucleotides align to TRBD1. The CDR3 is made up of 14 amino acids. Germline V CDR1 and CDR2: MNHEY, SVGAGI. Losses at the gene ends were 2 bases for V and 5 bases for J; bases not matched to a gene: 3. CDR3 region: CASSYRDRHQPQHF. The CDR3 DNA reads as TGTGCCAGCAGTTACCGGGACAGACATCAGCCCCAGCATTTT.

The V call is TRBV4-1, the J call TRBJ2-7, with D unresolved. CDR1 MGHRA and CDR2 YSYEKL come from the germline V gene. The CDR3 extends over 13 amino acids. With 0 bases removed from V and 2 bases from J, the gap between germline ends came to 5 bases. Here the CDR3 DNA reads TGCGCCAGCAGCCAAGATCTACCCTACGAGCAGTACTTC. Translated: CASSQDLPYEQYF.

The V call is TRBV7-9, the J call TRBJ2-7, with a possible D match to TRBD2 (6 bases). The germline CDR1 and CDR2 sequences are SEHNR and FQNEAQ (reference sequence). Trimming took off 6 bases at V and 1 base at J, with 22 bases between the two ends. The CDR3 covers 17 residues. The CDR3 nucleotides are TGTGCCAGCAGTTCCAACTACGGAGGACTACCTTCCTACGAGCAGTACTTC. It is translated as CASSSNYGGLPSYEQYF.

This sequence joins TRBV9 and TRBJ1-1; no firm D call. CDR3 length equals 14 residues. Trimming shortened V by 6 bases and J by 2 bases, and 14 bases separated the two germline ends. Germline CDR1 and CDR2: SGDLS and YYNGEE. The CDR3 bases are TGTGCCAGCACCTCTATAGCGGCCAACACTGAAGCTTTCTTT. This gives the protein CASTSIAANTEAFF.

The genes are TRBV30 and TRBJ1-2; D is unclear. The ends were cut back, 5 bases at V and 7 bases at J, with 20 bases in the middle. The CDR3 loop spans 14 amino acids. The germline V gene encodes CDR1 GTSNPN and CDR2 SVGIG (reference sequence). CDR3 protein: CAWLTPGSGVGYTF. The CDR3 nucleotides are TGTGCCTGGCTTACCCCCGGGAGTGGGGTTGGCTACACCTTC.

The J gene is TRBJ1-1, the V gene TRBV4-1; D is unresolved. This CDR3 is built from 13 residues. Trimming removed 0 bases at V and 5 bases at J, with 7 bases between. The germline gives CDR1 MGHRA, CDR2 YSYEKL. CDR3 DNA: TGCGCCAGCAGCCAAGATGGAGGAACTGAAGCTTTCTTT. As protein: CASSQDGGTEAFF.

The chain couples TRBV9 to TRBJ2-2; TRBD2 agrees at 8 bases. CDR1 SGDLS and CDR2 YYNGEE come from the germline V gene. With V trimmed by 3 bases and J by 0 bases, 1 base remained unmatched. The CDR3 loop spans 15 amino acids. The CDR3 DNA is TGTGCCAGCAGCGACGGGGGGGCGAACACCGGGGAGCTGTTTTTT. Protein product: CASSDGGANTGELFF.

The V and J genes are TRBV5-1 and TRBJ1-1; a weak D match, TRBD1 (6 bases). This CDR3 region has 14 residues. Trimming shortened V by 4 bases and J by 8 bases, and 18 bases separated the two germline ends. Germline lookup yields CDR1 SGHRS and CDR2 YFSETQ. CDR3 region: CASSPGWDKGEAFF. For the CDR3, the DNA is TGCGCCAGCAGCCCCGGGTGGGACAAGGGCGAAGCTTTCTTT.